The subject of this entry is one TCR beta chain. The clone's antigen remains unknown. Mismatch with germline at one junction end may stem from a read error. The donors were roughly 39 Caucasian individuals from Russia, aged roughly 6 to 90 years, who were systemically healthy. Ten milliliters of peripheral blood were drawn from each donor into EDTA-treated Vacutainer tubes. PBMCs were isolated by Ficoll-Paque density-gradient centrifugation, with at least 6 million obtained per sample. Trizol reagent was used to extract total RNA from the PBMCs, yielding at least 5.5 micrograms per sample. The percentages of naive CD45RAhigh/CD27high T cells were determined by flow cytometry on a PBMC aliquot from every donor. The method was 5' RACE. The instrument given in TCRdb is Illumina HiSeq 2500. A second PCR of roughly 7 to 11 cycles was run with a J-beta primer mix and a sample-barcoded 5' primer. A unique molecular identifier was introduced onto each TCR beta cDNA molecule by a template-switch 5' adaptor carrying 12 random nucleotides. Each sample yielded at least 3 million CDR3-containing paired-end reads. First-strand cDNA synthesis was performed from all RNA using the Mint cDNA synthesis kit, with priming by a TRBC-specific oligonucleotide. Following uracil-DNA glycosylase treatment, a first 18-cycle PCR with universal primers M1SS and BC2_uni_R was performed on all cDNA. Under the source paper's analysis protocol: For normalization, 1 million high-quality reads, each with a distinct molecular identifier, were randomly selected from each sample. Reads with shared molecular identifiers were discarded instead of being binned into consensus sequences. CDR3 identification, clonotype clustering and error correction used MiTCR with a Q25 quality threshold and the strictest error-elimination algorithm. Lower-bound total TCR beta diversity was estimated with a nonparametric unseen species model using Euler transformation. TCRdb took the public reads, trimmed them with fastp at Q25, ran MiXCR for clone calling and kept in-frame beta chains. Each record represents a unique CDR3 protein, reported with the most common genes and DNA among its rows. The V and J calls and clone size come from TCRdb's table, not from the authors' own analysis. The sample table contains 450,000 to 700,000 distinct CDR3 sequences; only one count was recorded for approximately 27% of them. Of the sample, approximately 18% is held by the ten largest clones.

The data are from a study of blood T cells in healthy people across ages (dated by TCRdb to the mid-2010s). Study-level background: In model experiments, template switching captured about one uniquely barcoded TCR beta cDNA molecule for every two T cells. Using deep sequencing normalized with unique cDNA molecular identifiers, the study measured how TCR beta repertoire diversity changes with age. Four age groups were formed from the donors: young (average about 15 years), middle-aged (around 37), aged (about 62) and long-lived (about 75). To avoid experimental bias, donors of different ages were spread randomly across the sequencing lanes. For two donors (one aged 18 to 30 and one aged 80 or older), the study analyzed two additional independent replicas of 1 million unique cDNA reads from the same blood draw. The study at large found these results: Because donor CMV infection status was unknown, age-related changes in expanded clonotypes were potentially confounded. Observed TCR beta diversity per million T cells fell roughly linearly with age, and a significant reduction was already apparent by age around 39. There was a strong correlation between observed TCR beta diversity and the percentage of naive T cells measured by flow cytometry. Compared with the aged group, the long-lived group had more naive CD4+ T cells, fewer expanded clones and increased TCR diversity, suggesting age selection. Estimates of total diversity based on one million sequenced T cells were regarded as lower bounds and as underestimates. Since profiling was done on bulk unsorted PBMCs, naive and antigen-experienced compartments could not be conclusively compared.

The CDR3 numbers 15 residues from cysteine through phenylalanine. This entry keeps only the CDR3 DNA: 45 bases, framed from base 1. The germline V gene specifies MNHEY as CDR1 and SVGAGI as CDR2. This sequence uses TRBV6-5 and TRBJ2-3; 7 bases in between match TRBD2. The sequenced material came from blood. The TCR comes from a woman between 65 and 79 years old in good health. CDR3 sequence: CASAYGGKGSDTQYF. The DNA reads as follows: TGTGCCAGCGCCTACGGGGGGAAGGGGTCAGATACGCAGTACTTT.